A single sample is the source of the 20 T cell receptor beta chains below, sequenced in a study of tumor and adjacent non-tumor tissue in lung cancer. TCRbeta libraries were built with three rounds of nested PCR, modified from ARM-PCR. TCRdb fed the multiplex PCR reads into MiXCR, producing one record per CDR3 protein. The sample lists 65,000 to 90,000 distinct CDR3 sequences, around 70% occurring once. RNA was extracted from bulk tissue without any cell sorting. Sequenced sample: lung tumor tissue. The receptors come from a woman between 65 and 79 years old with non-small cell lung cancer.

V gene TRBV11-1 combines with J gene TRBJ2-7; TRBD1 matches 10 bases. Per the germline V gene, CDR1 is SGHAT and CDR2 is FQDESV (reference sequence). The CDR3 loop spans 13 amino acids. The trim removed 7 bases at V and 3 bases at J, leaving 3 bases unmatched. The chain's CDR3 is CASIRTGGYEQYF. For the CDR3, the DNA is TGTGCCAGCATTAGGACAGGGGGCTACGAGCAGTACTTC.

This chain links TRBV6-2 or TRBV6-3 with TRBJ2-7; maybe TRBD2 (6 bases). Looked up from germline, CDR1 is MNHEY and CDR2 is SVGEGT. V shed 6 bases and J shed 3 bases, with 27 bases lying between them. CDR3 length equals 18 residues. CDR3 coding DNA: TGTGCCAGCAGCCCTAGGGGCACTATCGGGAGATCGTTCTACGAGCAGTACTTC. Its protein product is CASSPRGTIGRSFYEQYF.

This sequence joins TRBV6-1 and TRBJ2-2; TRBD2 matches at 8 bases. This CDR3 contains 18 residues. J was trimmed by 7 bases and V by 7 bases; bases with no gene match: 20. Germline loops: CDR1 MNHNS, CDR2 SASEGT. The CDR3 coding sequence is TGTGCCAGCAATGTGGATAGCGGGATTCAGACCGGCATCGGGGAGCTGTTTTTT. Amino acid sequence: CASNVDSGIQTGIGELFF.

This clonotype has ten or more counts. The V call is TRBV12-3 or TRBV12-4, the J call TRBJ2-5, with TRBD1 matching over 7 bases. The CDR3 extends over 15 amino acids. V lost 6 bases, J lost 7 bases, and 14 bases stayed unmatched. CDR3 DNA: TGTGCCAGCAGCCGGGACAGTTGGGAGTCGGGGACCCAGTACTTC. Protein product: CASSRDSWESGTQYF.

Regarding this clonotype: No conserved phenylalanine or tryptophan is present at the end of the CDR3, so a read error is the likely explanation. The chain employs TRBV6-5 and TRBJ1-1, with unresolved D. This CDR3 spans 13 amino acids. The germline CDR1 and CDR2 sequences are MNHEY and SVGAGI. The CDR3 here is CACSYDRGTEAFI. The CDR3 DNA follows: TGTGCCTGCAGTTACGATCGGGGCACTGAAGCTTTCATT.

The CDR3 DNA is TGCGCCAGCAGCCAAAACCGGGACGGATCCTACGAGTACTACTTC. Its translation: CASSQNRDGSYEYYF. This rearrangement joins TRBV4-1 to TRBJ2-7; possibly TRBD1 or TRBD2 for D (5 bases each). Germline V gives CDR1 MGHRA, CDR2 YSYEKL. There are 15 residues in the CDR3. Trimming took 2 bases from V and 13 from J, leaving 24 bases between them.

A note on this clonotype: The junction does not match germline at one end; this may be a read error. V is TRBV18 and J is TRBJ1-1; TRBD1 agrees at 9 bases. There are 13 residues in the CDR3. The germline V gene has CDR1 KGHSH and CDR2 LQKENI. DNA for the CDR3: TGTACCAGCTCAGAGACAGGGGGCACTGAAGCTTTCTTT. Protein product: CTSSETGGTEAFF.

Written as DNA, the CDR3 is TGTGCCACCTTCGGAATCACAGATACGCAGTATTTT. Its protein is CATFGITDTQYF. This chain joins TRBV12-3 or TRBV12-4 and TRBJ2-3; D is unresolved. CDR3 size: 12 residues. The ends were cut back, 10 bases at V and 2 bases at J, with 10 bases in the middle.

The chain carries TRBV29-1 and TRBJ2-1, with no clear D. Germline CDR1 is SQVTM and CDR2 is ANQGSEA. V was cut by 3 bases and J by 2 bases, with 11 bases left in between. This CDR3 has 14 amino acids. The CDR3 DNA reads as TGCAGCGTTGAGTCCGGCTTTACCTACAATGAGCAGTTCTTC. Its protein product is CSVESGFTYNEQFF.

In regard to this clonotype: A read error may account for a junction end that differs from germline. V is TRBV30 and J is TRBJ2-7; weak D call: TRBD2 (5 bases). The CDR3 totals 13 residues. The germline CDR1 and CDR2 sequences are GTSNPN and SVGIG (reference sequence). CDR3 amino acids: CAWSVSVDYEQYF. DNA for the CDR3: TGTGCCTGGAGTGTATCGGTAGACTACGAGCAATACTTC.

Comment on this clonotype: One junction end does not reproduce the germline sequence, and a read error may be involved. The rearrangement links TRBV6-5 to TRBJ2-1; possible D gene TRBD2, 5 bases. CDR3 length: 15 amino acids. The germline gives CDR1 MNHEY, CDR2 SVGAGI. For the CDR3, the DNA is TGTGCCAGCAATTATGGGGAGATCGGGTACAATGAGCAGTCCTTC. Its protein product is CASNYGEIGYNEQSF.

V usage is TRBV29-1 and J usage is TRBJ2-1; 9 bases agree with TRBD1. Germline V gives CDR1 SQVTM, CDR2 ANQGSEA. The CDR3 is 14 residues long. Written as DNA, the CDR3 is TGCTGCGCACAACAGGGGGCTGGAAATAATGAGCAGTTCTTC. It codes for CCAQQGAGNNEQFF.

Notes on this clonotype: Since no conserved phenylalanine or tryptophan closes the CDR3, a read error is the likely cause. V and J are TRBV11-3 and TRBJ2-7; D possibly corresponds to TRBD2 (6 bases). Per germline, CDR1 SGHNT and CDR2 YENEEA. The CDR3 sequence is 15 residues long. V lost 2 bases, J lost 6 bases, and 17 bases lay in between. The CDR3 DNA is TGTGCCAGCAGCTTATATACTATCGGGAGCGTCGAGCAGTACATC. Translated: CASSLYTIGSVEQYI.

Note on this clonotype: This may stem from a read error, because a much larger clone lies one nucleotide away. The chain recombines TRBV7-9 with TRBJ2-7; TRBD1 agrees at 8 bases. Germline V gene data show CDR1 as SEHNR and CDR2 as FQNEAQ (reference sequence). The CDR3 totals 15 residues. The CDR3: CAISNDRGKAYEQYF. Here the CDR3 DNA reads TGTGCCATCAGCAACGACAGGGGCAAGGCGTACGAGCAGTACTTC.

As concerns this clonotype: An end of the junction does not agree with germline; a read error may underlie this. The J gene is TRBJ2-7, the V gene TRBV6-1, with D possibly matching TRBD1 (6 bases). The length of the CDR3 is 13 residues. CDR1 is MNHNS, CDR2 SASEGT, per germline. This CDR3 is CASMAGASCEQYF. The CDR3, as DNA: TGTGCCAGCATGGCAGGGGCCTCCTGCGAGCAGTACTTC.

Regarding this clonotype: One junction end does not reproduce the germline sequence, and a read error may be involved. This chain links TRBV6-5 with TRBJ1-5, with D uncertain. The length of the CDR3 is 14 residues. CDR1 is MNHEY, CDR2 SVGAGI, per germline. Here the CDR3 reads CACSVGFDNQPQHF. The CDR3 region has the DNA TGTGCCTGCAGTGTAGGGTTTGACAATCAGCCCCAGCATTTT.

About this clonotype itself: One end of the junction does not line up with germline, which may come from a read error. CDR3 loop: CVSSYLNGGLRHF. DNA of the CDR3: TGTGTCAGCAGTTACCTCAACGGAGGGCTCCGGCATTTT. The V call is TRBV6-5, the J call TRBJ1-5; no clear D gene. Germline V gene lookup returns CDR1 MNHEY and CDR2 SVGAGI. The CDR3 has 13 amino acids.

The genes are TRBV2 and TRBJ2-2; D unclear. Germline CDR1 is SNHLY and CDR2 is FYNNEI. The CDR3 is 15 amino acids. V dropped 7 bases and J dropped 9 bases, with 21 bases sitting between them. CDR3 coding DNA: TGTGCCAGCACTAGTGGCGAAGTGGCGCCCCGGGAGCTGTTTTTT. Encoded protein: CASTSGEVAPRELFF.

A word on this clonotype: This may stem from a read error, because a much larger clone lies one nucleotide away. The conserved phenylalanine or tryptophan is not found at the CDR3 terminus, so this likely reflects a read error. This chain joins TRBV11-2 and TRBJ2-1; D unresolved. V was trimmed by 2 bases and J by 6 bases, leaving 14 bases between them. Germline CDR1 reads SGHAT; CDR2 reads FQNNGV. This CDR3 has 15 amino acids. The CDR3 is CASSLLVVGANEQFY. The DNA of the CDR3 is TGTGCCAGCAGCTTACTAGTGGTGGGCGCCAATGAGCAGTTCTAC.

This rearrangement joins TRBV12-3 or TRBV12-4 to TRBJ2-5, with 8 bases identical to TRBD1. V dropped 8 bases and J dropped 1; count of bases not matched to a gene: 9. The CDR3 covers 15 residues. For the CDR3, the DNA is TGTGCCAGCGTTTTTACAGGGGGACTCCAAGAGACCCAGTACTTC. Protein sequence: CASVFTGGLQETQYF.